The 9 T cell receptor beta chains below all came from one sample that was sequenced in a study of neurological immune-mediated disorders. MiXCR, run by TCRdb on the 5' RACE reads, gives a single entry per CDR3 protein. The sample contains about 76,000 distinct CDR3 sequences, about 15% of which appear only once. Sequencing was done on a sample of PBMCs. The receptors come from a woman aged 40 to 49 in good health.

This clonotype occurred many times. DNA for the CDR3: TGTGCCAGCAGCCCGACATCTACGGGGAATTCACCCCTCCACTTT. Translating it yields CASSPTSTGNSPLHF. The genes are TRBV5-6 and TRBJ1-6, with D uncertain. V was shortened by 4 bases and J by 7 bases, with 15 bases between the two germline ends. This CDR3 comprises 15 residues. Per the germline V gene, CDR1 is SGHDT and CDR2 is YYEEEE.

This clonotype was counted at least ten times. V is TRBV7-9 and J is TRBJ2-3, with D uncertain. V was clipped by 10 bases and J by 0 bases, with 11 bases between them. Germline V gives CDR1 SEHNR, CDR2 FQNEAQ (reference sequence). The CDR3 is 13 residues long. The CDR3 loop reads CANSGTSTDTQYF. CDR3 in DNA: TGTGCCAACTCCGGAACTAGCACAGATACGCAGTATTTT.

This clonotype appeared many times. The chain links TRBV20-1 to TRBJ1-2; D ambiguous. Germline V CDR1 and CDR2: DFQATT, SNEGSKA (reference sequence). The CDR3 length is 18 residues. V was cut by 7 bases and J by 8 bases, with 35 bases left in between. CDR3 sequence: CSVRTPLYPTTPSAGYTF. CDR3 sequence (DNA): TGCAGTGTCCGAACCCCCTTGTACCCTACGACACCCTCGGCAGGCTACACCTTC.

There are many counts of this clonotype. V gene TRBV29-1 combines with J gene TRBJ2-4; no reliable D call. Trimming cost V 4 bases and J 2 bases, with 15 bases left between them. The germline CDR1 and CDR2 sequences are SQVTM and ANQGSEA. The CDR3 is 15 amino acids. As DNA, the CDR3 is TGCAGCGTTGCCACCCACGGTGGTACCAAAAACATTCAGTACTTC. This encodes CSVATHGGTKNIQYF.

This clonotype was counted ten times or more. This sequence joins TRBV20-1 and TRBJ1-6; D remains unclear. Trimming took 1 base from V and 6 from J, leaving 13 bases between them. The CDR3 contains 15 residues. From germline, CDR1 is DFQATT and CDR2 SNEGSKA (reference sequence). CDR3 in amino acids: CSARGVGLFNSPLHF. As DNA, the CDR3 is TGCAGTGCTAGAGGGGTAGGGCTATTTAATTCACCCCTCCACTTT.

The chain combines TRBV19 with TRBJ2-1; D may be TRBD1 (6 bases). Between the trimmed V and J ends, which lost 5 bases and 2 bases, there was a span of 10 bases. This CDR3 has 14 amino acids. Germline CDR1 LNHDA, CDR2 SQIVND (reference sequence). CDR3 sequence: CASSLQGTYNEQFF. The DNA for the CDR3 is TGTGCCAGTAGTTTGCAGGGGACCTACAATGAGCAGTTCTTC.

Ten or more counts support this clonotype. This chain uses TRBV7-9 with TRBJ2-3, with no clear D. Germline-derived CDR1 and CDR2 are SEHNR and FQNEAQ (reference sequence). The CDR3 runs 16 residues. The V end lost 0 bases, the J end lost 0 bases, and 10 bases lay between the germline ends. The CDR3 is CASSLAGPTSTDTQYF. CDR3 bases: TGTGCCAGCAGCTTAGCGGGCCCCACTAGCACAGATACGCAGTATTTT.

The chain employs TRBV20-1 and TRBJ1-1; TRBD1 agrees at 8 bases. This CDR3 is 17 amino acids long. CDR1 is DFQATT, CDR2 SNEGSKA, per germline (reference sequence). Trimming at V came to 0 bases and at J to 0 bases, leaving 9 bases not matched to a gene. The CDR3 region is CSARDNRGKGLNTEAFF. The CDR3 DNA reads TGCAGTGCTAGAGATAACAGGGGGAAGGGATTGAACACTGAAGCTTTCTTT.

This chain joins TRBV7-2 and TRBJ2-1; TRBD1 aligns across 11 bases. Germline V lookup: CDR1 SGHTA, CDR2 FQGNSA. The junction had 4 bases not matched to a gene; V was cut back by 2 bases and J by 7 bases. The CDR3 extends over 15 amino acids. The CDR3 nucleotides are TGTGCCAGCAGCTTACAGGGGACAGGGGGGAATGAGCAGTTCTTC. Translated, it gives CASSLQGTGGNEQFF.